This T cell receptor (beta chain) derives from a study of regulatory T cells in long-lasting Graves disease. Combining iRepertoire HTBI primers with Arm-PCR of CDR3 regions, the authors built TCR beta libraries. From the multiplex PCR reads, TCRdb called clonotypes with MiXCR, one entry per CDR3 protein. The sample yields roughly 420,000 distinct CDR3 sequences, around 13% seen once. CDR1 is LNHDA and CDR2 is SQIVND in the germline V gene (reference sequence). This CDR3 has 13 residues. Between the trimmed V and J ends, which lost 2 bases and 1 base, there was a span of 5 bases. The time point was: newly diagnosed GD, antithyroid drugs for less than 3 months. Generation of the TCR library employed RNA extracted from PBMCs. This sample was shared with a second study, whose subject was T cells in Graves' hyperthyroidism and ophthalmopathy.

The specimen was peripheral blood mononuclear cells (PBMCs), collected at new diagnosis, from a patient treated with antithyroid drugs. V gene TRBV19 combines with J gene TRBJ1-1, with D unresolved. This receptor was obtained from a woman aged 50 to 65 with Graves disease. The CDR3 region is CASSIYQNTEAFF. The CDR3 region has the DNA TGTGCCAGTAGTATATACCAGAACACTGAAGCTTTCTTT.